This TCR beta chain was found in a study of STAT5B mutations in CD4+ large granular lymphocyte leukemia. As for this clone: No antigen is known for it.

V dropped 0 bases and J dropped 0; count of bases not matched to a gene: 3. There are 16 residues in the CDR3. Germline V gives CDR1 SGHRS, CDR2 YFSETQ. Healthy controls were blood donor buffy coats. The table came from immunoSEQ multiplex PCR; TCRdb's copy has only in-frame clones and leaves some out. The sample has 25,000 to 35,000 clones, roughly 80% seen once; the top ten hold about 4.6%. Overall study results and limits: Top patient clones used TRBV06 genes more often: 8/27 versus 2/35 in controls. Main leukemic clonotypes were patient-specific, but approximately 27% appeared at low frequency elsewhere. The CD4+ versus CD8+ T-LGLL clonality difference may reflect limited sample size.

The V and J genes are TRBV5-1 and TRBJ2-7, with TRBD2 matching 10 bases. This TCR derives from a human donor in good health. The sequenced sample was CD4+ T cells from blood buffy coats. In nucleotides, the CDR3 is TGCGCCAGCAGCTTGGATTCTAGCGGGAGCTCCTACGAGCAGTACTTC. Its translation: CASSLDSSGSSYEQYF.